The source of this T cell receptor (beta chain) is a study of shared T cell receptors in the human thymus. Trimming took 5 bases from V and 8 from J; bases not matched to a gene: 7. Germline CDR1 reads SGHRS; CDR2 reads YFSETQ. CDR3 length equals 13 residues. Method: immunoSEQ multiplex PCR; TCRdb's copy keeps in-frame clones and lacks some. The sample carries roughly 700,000 clones, roughly 90% recorded once. The sample also formed part of further work on human thymus T cells. Per that study: Donation was from healthy Finnish infants who were having corrective surgery that addressed congenital heart defects. Resections that were taken during corrective heart surgery supplied the thymus tissue. Apparent bias marked the V and J gene usage of thymic and blood repertoires. Related research described thymic repertoires that were highly overlapping among unrelated individuals.

The chain uses TRBV5-1 and TRBJ1-2; TRBD1 agrees at 9 bases. This clonotype originated in a boy in the first two years of life with a congenital heart defect. The sequencing sample was made of thymocytes. CDR3 loop: CASREEQGAGYTF. The DNA for the CDR3 is TGCGCCAGCAGGGAGGAACAGGGGGCGGGCTACACCTTC. The full variable domain, completed using reference TRBV5-1 and TRBJ1-2, is KAGVTQTPRYLIKTRGQQVTLSCSPISGHRSVSWYQQTPGQGLQFLFEYFSETQRNKGNFPGRFSGRQFSNSRSEMNVSTLELGDSALYLCASREEQGAGYTFGSGTRLTVV.